This is a list of T cell receptor beta chains from one sample in a study of response to subunit inactivated influenza vaccine. From the RT-PCR reads, TCRdb called clonotypes with MiXCR, one entry per CDR3 protein. The profile shows about 520,000 distinct CDR3 sequences, 25% of them singletons. The sequences come from CD4+ T cells sorted from PBMCs, collected 5 days after vaccination. Receptor source: a man in his fifties or sixties who received an inactivated influenza vaccine. Each CDR3 is given with its conserved first and last residue. The D gene is left open where the match is weak. A row's size may be missing; if present it is once, few, many or a size class.

D	J	length	size	V	DNA	CDR3
TRBD2	TRBJ2-3	14	.	TRBV20-1	TGCAGTGCTCCAGCTAGCGGGTTGGAAGATACGCAGTATTTT	CSAPASGLEDTQYF
TRBD2	TRBJ2-1	16	.	TRBV7-2	TGTGCCAGCAGACGTGGACCCTCTAGCGGGACGGGTGAGCAGTTCTTC	CASRRGPSSGTGEQFF
.	TRBJ2-5	13	few	TRBV2	TGTGCCAGCAGTCTCGTAGAGGGAGAGACCCAGTACTTC	CASSLVEGETQYF
.	TRBJ1-1	15	few	TRBV15	TGTGCCACCAGCAGAGGGAAATCAATGAACACTGAAGCTTTCTTT	CATSRGKSMNTEAFF
.	TRBJ1-3	15	few	TRBV12-3/TRBV12-4	TGTGCCAGCAGTTCGTCGGCAGCCTCTGGAAACACCATATATTTT	CASSSSAASGNTIYF
.	TRBJ2-3	12	once	TRBV28	TGTGCCAGCAATGGGGACACCCAGACGCAGTATTTT	CASNGDTQTQYF
.	TRBJ2-3	15	few	TRBV5-1	TGCGCCAGCAGCTCCTCGGGGGCCCGCACAGATACGCAGTATTTT	CASSSSGARTDTQYF
.	TRBJ2-7	16	few	TRBV20-1	TGCAGTGCTAGTATTGCGGGGGCGAGGAACTCCTACGAGCAGTACTTC	CSASIAGARNSYEQYF
.	TRBJ2-2	14	many	TRBV5-1	TGCGCCAGCAGCCCCGGGACCAACACCGGGGAGCTGTTTTTT	CASSPGTNTGELFF
TRBD1	TRBJ2-1	13	many	TRBV11-1	TGTGCCAGCAGTCCGGGACAGGGTACTGAGCAGTTCTTC	CASSPGQGTEQFF
.	TRBJ1-2	15	few	TRBV4-3	TGCGCCAGCAGCCAAGATGTCCAGGGTGGCTATGGCTACACCTTC	CASSQDVQGGYGYTF
.	TRBJ2-3	13	.	TRBV20-1	TGCAGTGCTAGAGCGGGAGATTGGGATACGCAGTATTTT	CSARAGDWDTQYF
.	TRBJ2-5	11	few	TRBV20-1	TGCAGTGCCAACAGGGTCGAGACCCAGTACTTC	CSANRVETQYF
.	TRBJ2-3	15	few	TRBV7-9	TGTGCCAGCAGACCTCTCCAGGGTGGCACAGATACGCAGTATTTT	CASRPLQGGTDTQYF
TRBD2	TRBJ2-3	16	few	TRBV20-1	TGCAGTGCTAGAGATATCGGCGGGAGTATCGCAGATACGCAGTATTTT	CSARDIGGSIADTQYF
.	TRBJ2-1	13	few	TRBV29-1	TGCAGCGTTCAGGGGATCTACTACAATGAGCAGTTCTTC	CSVQGIYYNEQFF
.	TRBJ2-2	13	few	TRBV12-3/TRBV12-4	TGTGCCAGCAGTCCCTTAGGGTCCGGGGAGCTGTTTTTT	CASSPLGSGELFF
.	TRBJ2-7	14	.	TRBV20-1	TGCAGTGCTAGAGATTCCCGGGGGAACTACGAGCAGTACTTC	CSARDSRGNYEQYF
TRBD1	TRBJ1-5	15	few	TRBV19	TGTGCCAGTAGGACGGGACAGGCGATCAATCAGCCCCAGCATTTT	CASRTGQAINQPQHF
.	TRBJ2-3	15	.	TRBV9	TGTGCCAGCAGCGCTGGAGGGCTACGCACAGATACGCAGTATTTT	CASSAGGLRTDTQYF
TRBD1	TRBJ1-2	16	.	TRBV7-2	TGTGCCAGCAGCTTAGACCTCGGACAGGGGAACTATGGCTACACCTTC	CASSLDLGQGNYGYTF
TRBD1	TRBJ1-4	15	few	TRBV12-3/TRBV12-4	TGTGCCAGCAGACGCGGGGACAGAAAAAGCGAAAAACTGTTTTTT	CASRRGDRKSEKLFF
.	TRBJ2-3	14	few	TRBV29-1	TGCAGCGTTGAAGATCGAACTAGCACAGATACGCAGTATTTT	CSVEDRTSTDTQYF
.	TRBJ2-2	16	few	TRBV5-1	TGCGCCAGCAGCTTGGCCGCAGGGTATGGGACCGGGGAGCTGTTTTTT	CASSLAAGYGTGELFF
.	TRBJ2-5	12	.	TRBV29-1	TGCAGCGGCATTGGGGTGCTTGAGACCCAGTACTTC	CSGIGVLETQYF
TRBD1	TRBJ2-2	16	few	TRBV5-1	TGCGCCAGCAGCTTGGCAGGGGGCGCCGGCACCGGGGAGCTGTTTTTT	CASSLAGGAGTGELFF
.	TRBJ1-3	16	.	TRBV7-2	TGTGCCAGCAGCTTAGCCCCGAGCTCCTCTGGAAACACCATATATTTT	CASSLAPSSSGNTIYF
.	TRBJ2-3	14	.	TRBV10-3	TGTGCCATCAGTGATCGGGGGCTCGGAGATACGCAGTATTTT	CAISDRGLGDTQYF
TRBD1	TRBJ2-5	13	.	TRBV2	TGTGCCAGCAGGGACAGGGTCCAAGAGACCCAGTACTTC	CASRDRVQETQYF
.	TRBJ2-7	11	.	TRBV9	TGTGCCCCGGGACGTGACTACGAGCAGTACTTC	CAPGRDYEQYF
.	TRBJ2-7	12	.	TRBV5-1	TGCGCCAGCAGCTGGCGCGGTGCCGAGCAGTACTTC	CASSWRGAEQYF
.	TRBJ2-3	14	.	TRBV20-1	TGCAGTACCTCTAGCGTCCCTAGCACAGATACGCAGTATTTT	CSTSSVPSTDTQYF
.	TRBJ2-5	15	.	TRBV5-1	TGCGCCAGCAGCTTGTTAGGACCTCCGACGGAGACCCAGTACTTC	CASSLLGPPTETQYF
TRBD2	TRBJ2-3	17	.	TRBV28	TGTGCCAGCAGTTCACCCTCTGCGCGGGGGAAGACAGATACGCAGTATTTT	CASSSPSARGKTDTQYF
.	TRBJ1-6	18	.	TRBV5-1	TGCGCCAGCAGCCAATATCTCGAATCGGGCTCCTATAATTCACCCCTCCACTTT	CASSQYLESGSYNSPLHF
TRBD2	TRBJ2-3	18	few	TRBV20-1	TGCAGTGCTAGAGCCGGACTAGCGGGAGGCTATAGCACAGATACGCAGTATTTT	CSARAGLAGGYSTDTQYF
TRBD1	TRBJ2-5	15	.	TRBV6-5	TGTGCCAGCAGTTACGCGGGACAGGGGAGGGAGACCCAGTACTTC	CASSYAGQGRETQYF
.	TRBJ2-3	14	.	TRBV29-1	TGCAGCGTTGATCCGGGGGCAGGCACAGATACGCAGTATTTT	CSVDPGAGTDTQYF
.	TRBJ2-5	15	.	TRBV12-3/TRBV12-4	TGTGCCAGCAGCGGTATCGGGACAAAAGGGAGGACCCAGTACTTC	CASSGIGTKGRTQYF
.	TRBJ1-2	13	few	TRBV12-3/TRBV12-4	TGTGCCAGCAGTTTAGATAGGTCCTATGGCTACACCTTC	CASSLDRSYGYTF
.	TRBJ1-5	16	.	TRBV4-1	TGCGCCAGCAGCTTACAGGGTGGGATGAGCAATCAGCCCCAGCATTTT	CASSLQGGMSNQPQHF
.	TRBJ2-1	12	.	TRBV10-3	TGTGCCACCTGCGCGGGGCAAAATGAGCAGTTCTTC	CATCAGQNEQFF
TRBD1	TRBJ2-1	15	few	TRBV24-1	TGTGCCACCAGCGAATGGGACAGGGGTGTCAATGAGCAGTTCTTC	CATSEWDRGVNEQFF
.	TRBJ2-5	13	.	TRBV7-8	TGTGCCAGCAGCTTACAGAACTCGGAGACCCAGTACTTC	CASSLQNSETQYF
TRBD1	TRBJ1-2	14	few	TRBV7-2	TGTGCCAGCAGCTTAGTTGGGACAGCCCATCGCTACACCTTC	CASSLVGTAHRYTF
.	TRBJ1-1	15	.	TRBV10-3	TGTGCCATCAGTGAGTCTGCGGAGCCTAGCGCTGAAGCTTTCTTT	CAISESAEPSAEAFF
.	TRBJ1-4	13	few	TRBV20-1	TGCAGTGCTAGGGGCAGGGAGGGGGAAAAACTGTTTTTT	CSARGREGEKLFF
TRBD2	TRBJ2-3	12	few	TRBV20-1	TGCAGTGAAGCGGGAGATGAAGATACGCAGTATTTT	CSEAGDEDTQYF
TRBD2	TRBJ2-1	17	.	TRBV5-1	TGCGCCAGCAGCTTGGCGGCTAGCGGGGGAACCTCCAATGAGCAGTTCTTC	CASSLAASGGTSNEQFF
TRBD2	TRBJ2-1	14	.	TRBV10-3	TGTGCCACCGCCGGGACTAGCCCTAACAATGAGCAGTTCTTC	CATAGTSPNNEQFF
.	TRBJ2-3	15	.	TRBV6-2/TRBV6-3	TGTGTCAGCAGTGATCAAGCGCCCCGCACAGATACGCAGTATTTT	CVSSDQAPRTDTQYF
TRBD2	TRBJ2-7	12	many	TRBV12-3/TRBV12-4	TGTGCCAGCAGTCGCGGACTAGCGGGAGGCATCTTC	CASSRGLAGGIF
.	TRBJ2-3	15	few	TRBV5-1	TGCGCCAGCAGCCCAAAACTAGCTAGCACAGATACGCAGTATTTT	CASSPKLASTDTQYF
TRBD2	TRBJ2-7	16	few	TRBV29-1	TGCAGCGTTGACGGCCTAGCGGGACGCTCACGCTACGAGCAGTACTTC	CSVDGLAGRSRYEQYF
.	TRBJ1-1	13	.	TRBV9	TGTGCCAGCAGCGTAGAGGGGGGATCAGTAGCTTTCTTT	CASSVEGGSVAFF
TRBD1	TRBJ1-1	13	.	TRBV18	TGTGCCAGCTCACCTGGGACAGTTGGTGAAGCTTTCTTT	CASSPGTVGEAFF
.	TRBJ2-7	11	many	TRBV7-2	TGCGCCAGCAGCTTGTATCACGAGCAGTACTTC	CASSLYHEQYF
.	TRBJ1-1	13	many	TRBV7-3	TGTGCCAGCAGCTTCTCAGGGGCAGCTGAAGCTTTCTTT	CASSFSGAAEAFF
.	TRBJ2-5	13	.	TRBV24-1	TGTGCCACCAGTGAACAAGCCGGGGAGACCCAGTACTTC	CATSEQAGETQYF